This T cell receptor (beta chain) was identified during a study of blood T cell repertoires in COVID-19. On the study more broadly: Acute and convalescent COVID-19 specimens originated in the United States, Italy and Spain. PBMCs, B-cell-depleted T cells, or T cells were the source of the cDNA or gDNA that made up the material.

Per the authors' pipeline: Estimation of nucleated cell counts relied on the amplification of reference gene primers. The assay was immunoSEQ multiplex PCR, and TCRdb's table has in-frame clones only and misses some. The V and J calls and clone size are taken from that table; D and trimming were inferred from the DNA. This sample carries more than 300,000 clones, 85% to 90% of them seen once, and the ten largest clones take roughly 1.9%. Losses at the gene ends were 2 bases for V and 1 base for J; bases not matched to a gene: 0. Per germline, CDR1 MNHEY and CDR2 SMNVEV (reference sequence). The CDR3 totals 15 residues. Patients at the Seattle site were enrolled during active infection and followed longitudinally.

The clonotype comes from a woman in her 30s with COVID-19, enrolled during active disease. Sequenced input: peripheral blood. This chain connects TRBV27 to TRBJ1-4, with TRBD1 matching over 8 bases. CDR3 in amino acids: CASSLTGGTNEKLFF. As DNA, the CDR3 is TGTGCCAGCAGTTTAACAGGGGGAACTAATGAAAAACTGTTTTTT.